The 8 T cell receptor beta chains given below trace back to one sample, sequenced in a study of response to subunit inactivated influenza vaccine. Via MiXCR, TCRdb re-called the RT-PCR reads, giving one row per CDR3 protein. The data show about 240,000 distinct CDR3 sequences, with over 9% seen just once and under 10% held by the top ten. The sequences come from non-naive T cells sorted from PBMCs, collected around 14 days before vaccination. The receptors derive from a man aged 50 to 59 who received an inactivated influenza vaccine.

The J gene is TRBJ2-5, the V gene TRBV3-1; the match to TRBD2 covers 7 bases. CDR1 is LGHDT and CDR2 is YNNKEL in the germline V gene (reference sequence). V was clipped by 3 bases and J by 5 bases; unmatched bases: 9. The CDR3 loop spans 15 amino acids. CDR3: CASSQRLAGTETQYF. The CDR3 DNA reads as TGTGCCAGCAGCCAGAGACTAGCCGGAACTGAGACCCAGTACTTC.

This clonotype was counted between two and nine times. The chain is built from TRBV20-1 and TRBJ2-1; TRBD1 matches 12 bases. This CDR3 is 18 amino acids long. V shed 0 bases and J 3 bases; nucleotides not matched to a gene: 9. Germline CDR1 DFQATT, CDR2 SNEGSKA (reference sequence). For the CDR3, the DNA is TGCAGTGCTAGAGACCCTTCGGGACAGGGGGCGGTCTACAATGAGCAGTTCTTC. Translation: CSARDPSGQGAVYNEQFF.

There are many counts of this clonotype. The chain employs TRBV6-2 or TRBV6-3 and TRBJ2-3, with TRBD1 matching 11 bases. CDR1 is MNHEY, CDR2 SVGEGT, per germline. This CDR3 contains 15 residues. The junction had 8 bases not matched to a gene; V was cut back by 6 bases and J by 6 bases. This CDR3 is CASRAGTGGQDTQYF. DNA for the CDR3: TGTGCCAGCAGAGCCGGGACAGGGGGTCAGGATACGCAGTATTTT.

In this sample, this clonotype turned up a few times. The chain has TRBV6-1 and TRBJ2-6; D possibly corresponds to TRBD2 (5 bases). The germline CDR1 and CDR2 sequences are MNHNS and SASEGT. With 6 bases removed from V and 0 bases from J, the gap between germline ends came to 9 bases. This CDR3 comprises 15 residues. CDR3 bases: TGTGCCAGCAGGCCTACTAGCTCTGGGGCCAACGTCCTGACTTTC. Its protein is CASRPTSSGANVLTF.

This clonotype was seen many times. The chain uses TRBV5-1 and TRBJ1-1; 7 nucleotides line up with TRBD1. CDR1 and CDR2 (germline): SGHRS, YFSETQ. The CDR3 runs 15 residues. J was trimmed by 2 bases and V by 3 bases; bases with no gene match: 7. CDR3 DNA: TGCGCCAGCAGCTCCGGACAGGATATTAACACTGAAGCTTTCTTT. Its translation: CASSSGQDINTEAFF. Full variable domain (outside the CDR3, taken from reference TRBV5-1 and TRBJ1-1): KAGVTQTPRYLIKTRGQQVTLSCSPISGHRSVSWYQQTPGQGLQFLFEYFSETQRNKGNFPGRFSGRQFSNSRSEMNVSTLELGDSALYLCASSSGQDINTEAFFGQGTRLTVV.

This clonotype showed up many times. The chain couples TRBV10-2 to TRBJ1-1; no reliable D call. V was pared by 3 bases and J by 0 bases, with 8 bases between. Germline V CDR1 and CDR2: WSHSY, SAAADI. This CDR3 region has 14 residues. The DNA for the CDR3 is TGCGCCAGCAGTGACCACGGTTTGAACACTGAAGCTTTCTTT. Translating it yields CASSDHGLNTEAFF.

V is TRBV19 and J is TRBJ1-2; D remains ambiguous. Per germline, CDR1 LNHDA and CDR2 SQIVND (reference sequence). Trimming removed 6 bases from V and 3 bases from J, with 11 bases in between. The CDR3 runs to 13 residues. In DNA form, the CDR3 reads TGTGCCAGTAGAGGAGGGTCCTACTATGGCTACACCTTC. Translated: CASRGGSYYGYTF. The full variable domain, rest sourced from reference TRBV19 and TRBJ1-2, is DGGITQSPKYLFRKEGQNVTLSCEQNLNHDAMYWYRQDPGQGLRLIYYSQIVNDFQKGDIAEGYSVSREKKESFPLTVTSAQKNPTAFYLCASRGGSYYGYTFGSGTRLTVV.

This chain connects TRBV19 to TRBJ2-1, with 7 bases that match TRBD1. With 3 bases clipped from V and 7 bases from J, the junction kept 6 bases outside the gene matches. Germline CDR1 LNHDA, CDR2 SQIVND (reference sequence). CDR3 length equals 14 residues. CDR3 sequence reads: CASSMTDRWNEQFF. DNA for the CDR3: TGTGCCAGTAGTATGACGGACAGGTGGAATGAGCAGTTCTTC. The full variable domain, its missing parts supplied by reference TRBV19 and TRBJ2-1, is DGGITQSPKYLFRKEGQNVTLSCEQNLNHDAMYWYRQDPGQGLRLIYYSQIVNDFQKGDIAEGYSVSREKKESFPLTVTSAQKNPTAFYLCASSMTDRWNEQFFGPGTRLTVL.